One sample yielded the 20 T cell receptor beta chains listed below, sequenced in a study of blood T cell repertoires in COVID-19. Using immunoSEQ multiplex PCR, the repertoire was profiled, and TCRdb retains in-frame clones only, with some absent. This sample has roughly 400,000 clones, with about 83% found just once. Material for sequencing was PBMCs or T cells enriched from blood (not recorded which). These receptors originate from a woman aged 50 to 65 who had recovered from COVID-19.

CDR3 protein: CASSGGTSGPPSADTQYF. As DNA, the CDR3 is TGCGCCAGCAGCGGCGGGACTAGCGGGCCACCCTCGGCAGATACGCAGTATTTT. The gene calls are TRBV5-1 and TRBJ2-3, with 12 nucleotides matching TRBD2. Germline V gene lookup returns CDR1 SGHRS and CDR2 YFSETQ. V lost 4 bases and J lost 4; bases outside the gene matches: 13. The CDR3 contains 18 residues.

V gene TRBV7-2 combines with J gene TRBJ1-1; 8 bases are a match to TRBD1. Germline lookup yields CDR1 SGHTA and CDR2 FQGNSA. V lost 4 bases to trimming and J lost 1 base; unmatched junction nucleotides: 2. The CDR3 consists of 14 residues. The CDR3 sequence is CASSSGTGNTEAFF. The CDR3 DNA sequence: TGTGCCAGCAGCTCCGGGACAGGGAACACTGAAGCTTTCTTT.

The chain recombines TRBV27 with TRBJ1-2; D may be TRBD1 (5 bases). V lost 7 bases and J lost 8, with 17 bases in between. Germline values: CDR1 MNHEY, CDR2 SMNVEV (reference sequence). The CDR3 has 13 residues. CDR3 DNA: TGTGCCAGCAAGGTTTCGGGGGACTTGGGCTACACCTTC. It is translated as CASKVSGDLGYTF.

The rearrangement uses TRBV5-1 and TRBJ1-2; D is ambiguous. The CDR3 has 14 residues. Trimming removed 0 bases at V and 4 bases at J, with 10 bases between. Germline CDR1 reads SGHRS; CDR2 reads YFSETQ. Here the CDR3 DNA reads TGCGCCAGCAGCTTGGACGGCAGGTCCTATGGCTACACCTTC. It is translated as CASSLDGRSYGYTF.

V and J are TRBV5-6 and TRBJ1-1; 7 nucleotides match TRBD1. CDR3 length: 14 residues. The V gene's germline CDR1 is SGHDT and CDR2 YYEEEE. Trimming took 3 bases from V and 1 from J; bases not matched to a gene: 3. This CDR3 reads CASSWGQSNTEAFF. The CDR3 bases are TGTGCCAGCAGCTGGGGACAGTCGAACACTGAAGCTTTCTTT.

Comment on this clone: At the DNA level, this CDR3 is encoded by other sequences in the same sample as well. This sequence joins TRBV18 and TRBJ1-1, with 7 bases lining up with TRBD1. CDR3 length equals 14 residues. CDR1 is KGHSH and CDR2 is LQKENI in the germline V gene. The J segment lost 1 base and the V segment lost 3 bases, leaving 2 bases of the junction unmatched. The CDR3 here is CASSPGTANTEAFF. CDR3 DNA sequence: TGTGCCAGCTCACCTGGGACAGCGAACACTGAAGCTTTCTTT.

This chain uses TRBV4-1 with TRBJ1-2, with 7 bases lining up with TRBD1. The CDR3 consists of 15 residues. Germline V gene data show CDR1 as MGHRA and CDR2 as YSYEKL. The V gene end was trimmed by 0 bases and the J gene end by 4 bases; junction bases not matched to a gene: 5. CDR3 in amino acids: CASSQDYTGVYGYTF. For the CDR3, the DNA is TGCGCCAGCAGCCAAGATTATACAGGGGTCTATGGCTACACCTTC.

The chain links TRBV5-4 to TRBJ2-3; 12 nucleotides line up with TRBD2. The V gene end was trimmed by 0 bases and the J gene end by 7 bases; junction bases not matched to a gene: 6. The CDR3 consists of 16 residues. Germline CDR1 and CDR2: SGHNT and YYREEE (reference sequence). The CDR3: CASSLDLTSGGNTQYF. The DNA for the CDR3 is TGTGCCAGCAGCTTGGATTTGACTAGCGGGGGAAATACGCAGTATTTT.

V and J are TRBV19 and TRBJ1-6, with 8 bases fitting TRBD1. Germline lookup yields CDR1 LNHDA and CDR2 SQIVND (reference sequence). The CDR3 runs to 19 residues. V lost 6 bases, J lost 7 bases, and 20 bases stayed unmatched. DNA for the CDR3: TGTGCCAGTAGACCAAGCGGTGGACCTGGACAGGGAGGGAATTCACCCCTCCACTTT. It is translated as CASRPSGGPGQGGNSPLHF. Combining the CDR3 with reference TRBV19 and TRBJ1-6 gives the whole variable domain DGGITQSPKYLFRKEGQNVTLSCEQNLNHDAMYWYRQDPGQGLRLIYYSQIVNDFQKGDIAEGYSVSREKKESFPLTVTSAQKNPTAFYLCASRPSGGPGQGGNSPLHFGNGTRLTVT.

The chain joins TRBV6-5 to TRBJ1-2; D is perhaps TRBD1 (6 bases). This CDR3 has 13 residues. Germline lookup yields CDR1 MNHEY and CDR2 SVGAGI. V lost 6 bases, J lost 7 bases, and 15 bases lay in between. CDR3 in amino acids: CASSAGTPVGYTF. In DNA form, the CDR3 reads TGTGCCAGCAGCGCAGGGACACCGGTTGGCTACACCTTC.

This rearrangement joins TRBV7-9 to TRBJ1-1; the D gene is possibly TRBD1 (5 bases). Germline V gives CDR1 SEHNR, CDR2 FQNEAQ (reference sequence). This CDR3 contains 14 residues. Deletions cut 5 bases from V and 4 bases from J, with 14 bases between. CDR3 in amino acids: CASSLQTASTEAFF. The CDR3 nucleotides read TGTGCCAGCAGCCTCCAGACAGCTTCCACTGAAGCTTTCTTT.

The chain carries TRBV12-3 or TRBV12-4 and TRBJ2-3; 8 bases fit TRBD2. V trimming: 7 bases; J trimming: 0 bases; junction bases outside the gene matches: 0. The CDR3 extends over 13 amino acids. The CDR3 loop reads CASIAGSTDTQYF. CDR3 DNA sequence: TGTGCCAGCATAGCGGGAAGCACAGATACGCAGTATTTT.

DNA of the CDR3: TGTGCCAGCTCCCTCGGCCGGTCCGGGATGGACACTGAAGCTTTCTTT. It yields the protein CASSLGRSGMDTEAFF. The rearrangement joins TRBV18 to TRBJ1-1, with unresolved D. Trimming took off 6 bases at V and 3 bases at J, with 20 bases between the two ends. The CDR3 contains 16 residues. Germline values: CDR1 KGHSH, CDR2 LQKENI.

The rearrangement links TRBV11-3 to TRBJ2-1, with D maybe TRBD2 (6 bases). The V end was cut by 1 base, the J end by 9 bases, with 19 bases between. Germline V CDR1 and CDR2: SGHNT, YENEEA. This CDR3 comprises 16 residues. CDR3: CASSLAQGFGGTEQFF. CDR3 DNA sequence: TGTGCCAGCAGCTTAGCTCAGGGATTCGGCGGGACTGAGCAGTTCTTC.

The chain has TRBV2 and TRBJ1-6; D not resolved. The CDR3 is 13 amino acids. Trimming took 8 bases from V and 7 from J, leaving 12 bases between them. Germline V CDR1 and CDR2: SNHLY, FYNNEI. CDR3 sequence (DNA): TGTGCCAGCCAAGCCGCCCGGAATTCACCCCTCCACTTT. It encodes CASQAARNSPLHF.

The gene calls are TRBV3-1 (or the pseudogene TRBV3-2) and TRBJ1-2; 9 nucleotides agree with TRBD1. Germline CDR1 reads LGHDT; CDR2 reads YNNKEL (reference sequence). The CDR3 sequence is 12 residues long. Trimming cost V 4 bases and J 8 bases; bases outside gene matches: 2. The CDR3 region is CASSRTGDGYTF. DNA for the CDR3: TGTGCCAGCAGCCGGACAGGGGACGGCTACACCTTC.

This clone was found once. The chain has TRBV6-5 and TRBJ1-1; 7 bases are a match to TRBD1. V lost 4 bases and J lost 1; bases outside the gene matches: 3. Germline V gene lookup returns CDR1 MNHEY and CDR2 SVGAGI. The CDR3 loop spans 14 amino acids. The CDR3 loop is CASSFDRANTEAFF. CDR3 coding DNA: TGTGCCAGCAGTTTCGACAGGGCGAACACTGAAGCTTTCTTT.

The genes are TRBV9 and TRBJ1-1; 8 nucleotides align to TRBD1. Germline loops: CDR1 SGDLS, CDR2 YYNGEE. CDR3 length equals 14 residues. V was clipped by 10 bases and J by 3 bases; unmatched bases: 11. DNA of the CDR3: TGTGCCTCTAAACAGGGGGTAGCGGACACTGAAGCTTTCTTT. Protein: CASKQGVADTEAFF. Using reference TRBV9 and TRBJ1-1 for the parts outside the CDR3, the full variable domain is DSGVTQTPKHLITATGQRVTLRCSPRSGDLSVYWYQQSLDQGLQFLIQYYNGEERAKGNILERFSAQQFPDLHSELNLSSLELGDSALYFCASKQGVADTEAFFGQGTRLTVV.

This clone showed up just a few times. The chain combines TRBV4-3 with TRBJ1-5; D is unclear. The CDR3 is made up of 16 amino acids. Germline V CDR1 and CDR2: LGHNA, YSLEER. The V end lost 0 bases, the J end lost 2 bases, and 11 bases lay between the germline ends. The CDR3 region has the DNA TGCGCCAGCAGCCAAGATTACGCGTTCGGCAATCAGCCCCAGCATTTT. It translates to CASSQDYAFGNQPQHF.

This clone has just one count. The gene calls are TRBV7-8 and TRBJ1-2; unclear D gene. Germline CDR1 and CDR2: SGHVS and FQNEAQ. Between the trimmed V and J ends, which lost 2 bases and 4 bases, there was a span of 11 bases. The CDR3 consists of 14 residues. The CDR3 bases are TGTGCCAGCAGCTTACTTCCGGGAACCTATGGCTACACCTTC. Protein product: CASSLLPGTYGYTF.